This T cell receptor (beta chain) is from a study of T cell repertoires in cytomegalovirus infection. TCRdb called the reads again in MiXCR, with one record for every CDR3 protein. The table shows some 600,000 distinct CDR3 sequences, with roughly 24% occurring only once. Germline CDR1 reads SQVTM; CDR2 reads ANQGSEA. The ends were cut back, 3 bases at V and 2 bases at J, with 17 bases in the middle. The CDR3 runs 15 residues. This clonotype appeared a few times. This clonotype was sampled from a human donor in good health (CMV status not recorded). Some clones in this sample may be carry-over from other donors' samples. Sequenced sample: CD8+ T cells from PBMCs. The V and J genes are TRBV29-1 and TRBJ2-7, with D possibly being TRBD1 or TRBD2 (6 bases each). The CDR3 here is CSVEDSEGGTYEQYF. CDR3 DNA: TGCAGCGTTGAGGACTCTGAGGGGGGAACCTACGAGCAGTACTTC.